Presented here are 19 T cell receptor beta chains from one specimen sequenced in a study of blood T cell repertoires in COVID-19. This table comes from immunoSEQ multiplex PCR, and its TCRdb copy is limited to in-frame clones, with some not included. Among roughly 170,000 clones listed, around four fifths were seen once. Material for sequencing was PBMCs or T cells enriched from blood (not recorded which). The receptors were gathered from a woman in her forties or fifties who had recovered from COVID-19.

For the CDR3, the DNA is TGTGCCTGGAGTCGGCAGGCAAATGGCTACACCTTC. It codes for CAWSRQANGYTF. The chain is built from TRBV30 and TRBJ1-2; the D is unclear. The CDR3 covers 12 residues. Trimming took 2 bases from V and 6 from J, leaving 10 bases between them. Germline V gene data show CDR1 as GTSNPN and CDR2 as SVGIG (reference sequence).

This clone appeared a single time. V is TRBV5-5 and J is TRBJ2-7; 9 bases map to TRBD2. Per the germline V gene, CDR1 is SGHKS and CDR2 is YYEKEE (reference sequence). This CDR3 is built from 15 residues. The J segment lost 3 bases and the V segment lost 0 bases, leaving 4 bases of the junction unmatched. The CDR3 sequence is CASSLALAGLYEQYV. CDR3 DNA: TGTGCCAGCAGCTTGGCCCTAGCGGGGCTCTACGAGCAGTACGTC.

The V gene is TRBV7-2, the J gene TRBJ1-6, with no clear D. Trimming stripped 5 bases from V and 7 bases from J, with 18 bases between. Per germline, CDR1 SGHTA and CDR2 FQGNSA. The CDR3 runs to 16 residues. CDR3 DNA: TGTGCCAGCAGCCGCCCAAGAGACGGAGGGAATTCACCCCTCCACTTT. Amino acid sequence: CASSRPRDGGNSPLHF.

J is TRBJ2-2 and V is TRBV7-2; TRBD2 agrees at 7 bases. V dropped 1 base and J dropped 13; count of bases not matched to a gene: 6. This CDR3 region has 13 residues. Germline V gene sequence: CDR1 SGHTA, CDR2 FQGNSA. DNA of the CDR3: TGTGCCAGCAGCTTAGTGAGTTCGGGAGGGCTGTTTTTT. It encodes CASSLVSSGGLFF.

The rearrangement links TRBV6-5 to TRBJ2-7, with 9 positions matching TRBD2. Unmatched junction bases numbered 12, after V lost 6 bases and J lost 6 bases. The CDR3 is 15 amino acids. Germline assignment: CDR1 MNHEY and CDR2 SVGAGI. DNA for the CDR3: TGTGCCAGCAGGAAGGAGAACGCGGGGGGGTCCGAGCAGTACGTC. Translation: CASRKENAGGSEQYV.

The gene calls are TRBV28 and TRBJ1-2; 7 bases map to TRBD1. Trimming took 2 bases from V and 2 from J; bases not matched to a gene: 2. The length of the CDR3 is 14 residues. Germline V gene data show CDR1 as MDHEN and CDR2 as SYDVKM. CDR3 in amino acids: CASSLPTGNYGYTF. The CDR3 DNA sequence: TGTGCCAGCAGTTTACCGACAGGGAACTATGGCTACACCTTC.

This sequence joins TRBV9 and TRBJ1-3; 8 bases are a match to TRBD1. Germline V gives CDR1 SGDLS, CDR2 YYNGEE. The J segment lost 2 bases and the V segment lost 1 base, leaving 8 bases of the junction unmatched. This CDR3 spans 17 amino acids. CDR3 in DNA: TGTGCCAGCAGCGTAATAACAGGGGGTTCGGCTGGAAACACCATATATTTT. Amino acid sequence: CASSVITGGSAGNTIYF.

The chain combines TRBV28 with TRBJ2-2, with D possibly matching TRBD2 (5 bases). The germline V and J ends were trimmed by 3 bases and 6 bases, with 5 bases remaining between them. Germline V CDR1 and CDR2: MDHEN, SYDVKM. The CDR3 runs 12 residues. CDR3: CASSLRAGELFF. Written as DNA, the CDR3 is TGTGCCAGCAGTTTGAGGGCCGGGGAGCTGTTTTTT.

The CDR3 DNA reads TGTGCCAGCAGCCGAGGGACTGAGGGCACCGGGGAGCTGTTTTTT. This codes for CASSRGTEGTGELFF. The V and J genes are TRBV11-3 and TRBJ2-2; possibly TRBD2 for D (6 bases). Germline V gene lookup returns CDR1 SGHNT and CDR2 YENEEA. The ends were cut back, 5 bases at V and 4 bases at J, with 14 bases in the middle. The CDR3 sequence is 15 residues long.

The rearrangement joins TRBV7-2 to TRBJ2-1, with 11 bases that match TRBD1. This CDR3 is built from 15 residues. The trim removed 4 bases at V and 4 bases at J, leaving 3 bases unmatched. Looked up from germline, CDR1 is SGHTA and CDR2 is FQGNSA. The CDR3 spells CASSSDRGRYNEQFF. CDR3 in DNA: TGTGCCAGCAGCTCGGACAGGGGGCGGTACAATGAGCAGTTCTTC.

As regards this clone: This specimen includes other DNA sequences encoding the same CDR3. The V and J genes are TRBV5-4 and TRBJ2-5, with D uncertain. The germline V gene encodes CDR1 SGHNT and CDR2 YYREEE (reference sequence). The ends were cut back, 3 bases at V and 2 bases at J, with 5 bases in the middle. This CDR3 comprises 12 residues. CDR3 coding DNA: TGTGCCAGCAGCTCGTTACAAGAGACCCAGTACTTC. Encoded protein: CASSSLQETQYF.

This clone was seen a single time. The J gene is TRBJ1-1, the V gene TRBV9, with D perhaps TRBD1 (5 bases). Germline CDR1 and CDR2: SGDLS and YYNGEE. The CDR3 consists of 16 residues. Trimming left V 4 bases short and J 1 base short, with 17 bases between. CDR3 amino acids: CASSPKAGETNTEAFF. The DNA of the CDR3 is TGTGCCAGCAGCCCAAAGGCGGGGGAGACGAACACTGAAGCTTTCTTT.

The V gene is TRBV2, the J gene TRBJ1-1; TRBD1 is a possible D gene (6 bases). This CDR3 has 16 amino acids. The V end lost 0 bases, the J end lost 1 base, and 12 bases lay between the germline ends. Germline values: CDR1 SNHLY, CDR2 FYNNEI. The CDR3 here is CASSEASTGPNTEAFF. The CDR3, as DNA: TGTGCCAGCAGTGAAGCAAGCACAGGGCCGAACACTGAAGCTTTCTTT.

V gene TRBV9 combines with J gene TRBJ2-7, with a weak D call TRBD1 (7 bases). V dropped 4 bases and J dropped 2 bases, with 22 bases sitting between them. The CDR3 covers 17 residues. Germline V gene sequence: CDR1 SGDLS, CDR2 YYNGEE. CDR3 coding DNA: TGTGCCAGCAGCCCACCGCTTCTAGGGGGGACAGCCTACGAGCAGTACGTC. Encoded protein: CASSPPLLGGTAYEQYV.

V usage is TRBV28 and J usage is TRBJ1-4, with D uncertain. The V gene lost 6 bases and the J gene lost 8 bases, with 10 bases spanning the gap. CDR3 size: 12 residues. In germline, CDR1 is MDHEN, CDR2 SYDVKM. The CDR3 region has the DNA TGTGCCAGCAGCCGTCTGAGGGAAAAACTGTTTTTT. It codes for CASSRLREKLFF.

The chain couples TRBV5-1 to TRBJ1-2; tentatively, D is TRBD1 (5 bases). Trimming cost V 1 base and J 7 bases, with 14 bases left between them. The CDR3 has 14 amino acids. Germline lookup yields CDR1 SGHRS and CDR2 YFSETQ. CDR3 sequence (DNA): TGCGCCAGCAGCTTGATTCAGGGAGGAGGTGGCTACACCTTC. This sequence encodes CASSLIQGGGGYTF. The variable domain in full, completed from reference TRBV5-1 and TRBJ1-2, reads KAGVTQTPRYLIKTRGQQVTLSCSPISGHRSVSWYQQTPGQGLQFLFEYFSETQRNKGNFPGRFSGRQFSNSRSEMNVSTLELGDSALYLCASSLIQGGGGYTFGSGTRLTVV.

The chain links TRBV7-2 to TRBJ2-1, with TRBD2 identical over 13 bases. The CDR3 runs to 18 residues. Germline V gene sequence: CDR1 SGHTA, CDR2 FQGNSA. Trimming cost V 6 bases and J 5 bases; bases outside gene matches: 13. CDR3 residues: CASSPRLAGGSGNNEQFF. As DNA, the CDR3 is TGTGCCAGCAGTCCGCGACTAGCGGGGGGTTCCGGGAACAATGAGCAGTTCTTC.

The chain joins TRBV4-1 to TRBJ2-7, with D maybe TRBD2 (6 bases). CDR1 is MGHRA and CDR2 is YSYEKL in the germline V gene. The CDR3 consists of 14 residues. Trimming pared 3 bases from V and 3 bases from J, leaving 12 bases between. CDR3 sequence (DNA): TGCGCCAGCAGCCAGGGGGGACCGGACTACGAGCAGTACGTC. Amino acid sequence: CASSQGGPDYEQYV.

The rearrangement links TRBV9 to TRBJ2-3; D is unresolved. The CDR3 is made up of 12 amino acids. Germline CDR1 SGDLS, CDR2 YYNGEE. Trimming pared 3 bases from V and 10 bases from J, leaving 12 bases between. This chain's CDR3 is CASSENSRAQYF. CDR3 bases: TGTGCCAGCAGCGAAAATTCTCGGGCGCAGTATTTT. Full variable domain (remainder filled in from reference TRBV9 and TRBJ2-3): DSGVTQTPKHLITATGQRVTLRCSPRSGDLSVYWYQQSLDQGLQFLIQYYNGEERAKGNILERFSAQQFPDLHSELNLSSLELGDSALYFCASSENSRAQYFGPGTRLTVL.